The 13 T cell receptor beta chains presented below share a single source sample, sequenced in a study of OX40 agonist ivuxolimab in advanced cancers. TCRdb keeps only in-frame clones here, not all; method: immunoSEQ multiplex PCR. The sample has roughly 49,000 clones; around 90% are singletons. This specimen consisted of CD4+ or CD8+ T cells sorted from blood, obtained in a trial of the OX40 agonist ivuxolimab. Receptor source: an adult with an advanced solid tumor such as melanoma, head and neck, liver or kidney cancer.

The chain has TRBV6-6 and TRBJ1-5; no firm D call. CDR3 size: 13 residues. From germline, CDR1 is MNHNY and CDR2 SVGAGI (reference sequence). Trimming cost V 4 bases and J 1 base, with 5 bases left between them. The CDR3 coding sequence is TGTGCCAGCAGTTCCCGGAGCAATCAGCCCCAGCATTTT. Encoded protein: CASSSRSNQPQHF.

The chain carries TRBV4-2 and TRBJ2-5, with TRBD2 as a possible D gene (5 bases). Germline V gene sequence: CDR1 LGHNA, CDR2 YNFKEQ. Trimming pared 0 bases from V and 7 bases from J, leaving 12 bases between. This CDR3 is 14 amino acids long. This CDR3 reads CASSQDPGSGTQYF. CDR3 DNA sequence: TGTGCCAGCAGCCAAGATCCGGGGTCAGGGACCCAGTACTTC.

The chain has TRBV7-6 and TRBJ2-3; 11 nucleotides line up with TRBD2. The CDR3 covers 16 residues. V trimming: 2 bases; J trimming: 4 bases; junction bases outside the gene matches: 5. Germline CDR1 is SGHVS and CDR2 is FNYEAQ. The CDR3 DNA reads as TGTGCCAGCAGCTTAATAGCGGGAGGGGGCCCAGATACGCAGTATTTT. This encodes CASSLIAGGGPDTQYF.

The rearrangement links TRBV4-3 to TRBJ2-3; no clear D. The CDR3 length is 16 residues. In germline, CDR1 is LGHNA, CDR2 YSLEER. V lost 0 bases and J 1 base, leaving 11 bases between the germline ends. CDR3 DNA sequence: TGCGCCAGCAGCCAAGATCCCCTTCGCGGCACAGATACGCAGTATTTT. The encoded protein is CASSQDPLRGTDTQYF.

V usage is TRBV6-4 and J usage is TRBJ2-5, with D possibly matching TRBD2 (6 bases). In germline, CDR1 is MRHNA, CDR2 SNTAGT. CDR3 length equals 15 residues. The ends were cut back, 6 bases at V and 1 base at J, with 15 bases in the middle. The CDR3: CASRMKVAVQETQYF. The CDR3 nucleotides are TGTGCCAGCAGGATGAAGGTAGCGGTCCAAGAGACCCAGTACTTC.

The rearrangement joins TRBV13 to TRBJ2-2; either TRBD1 or TRBD2 may supply D (5 bases each). V dropped 5 bases and J dropped 0 bases, with 13 bases sitting between them. CDR1 and CDR2 from the germline V gene are PRHDT and FYEKMQ (reference sequence). The CDR3 totals 16 residues. DNA for the CDR3: TGTGCCAGCAGCCTGCGTGGGGGTTCGAACACCGGGGAGCTGTTTTTT. It specifies CASSLRGGSNTGELFF.

The table lists this clone with a count of one. The chain couples TRBV11-2 to TRBJ2-7; D is ambiguous. The germline V and J ends were trimmed by 1 base and 1 base, with 17 bases remaining between them. The CDR3 length is 17 residues. The V gene's germline CDR1 is SGHAT and CDR2 FQNNGV. The CDR3 nucleotides are TGTGCCAGCAGCTTAGGGACCCACGGAATAGTGTCCTACGAGCAGTACTTC. Encoded protein: CASSLGTHGIVSYEQYF.

This clone was seen a single time. The rearrangement uses TRBV4-1 and TRBJ1-2; D gene unclear. Germline CDR1 is MGHRA and CDR2 is YSYEKL. The CDR3 covers 15 residues. V was trimmed by 1 base and J by 8 bases, leaving 17 bases between them. The CDR3 spells CASSQVPMTWEGYTF. The CDR3 DNA reads as TGCGCCAGCAGCCAAGTCCCCATGACTTGGGAAGGCTACACCTTC.

The chain has TRBV15 and TRBJ1-4; D gene uncertain. Trimming took 0 bases from V and 8 from J, leaving 10 bases between them. Germline CDR1 LNHNV, CDR2 YYDKDF (reference sequence). The CDR3 contains 14 residues. The CDR3 sequence is CATSRDRGAEKLFF. Here the CDR3 DNA reads TGTGCCACCAGCAGAGATCGCGGCGCGGAAAAACTGTTTTTT.

This clone was detected a few times. The chain recombines TRBV4-1 with TRBJ2-3, with D perhaps TRBD1 (5 bases). V dropped 4 bases and J dropped 1 base, with 15 bases sitting between them. Per germline, CDR1 MGHRA and CDR2 YSYEKL. The CDR3 covers 16 residues. CDR3 protein: CASSLTPTAGTDTQYF. CDR3 coding DNA: TGCGCCAGCAGCCTAACCCCGACAGCTGGCACAGATACGCAGTATTTT.

V and J are TRBV9 and TRBJ2-1; D ambiguous. Germline CDR1 reads SGDLS; CDR2 reads YYNGEE. Trimming pared 0 bases from V and 6 bases from J, leaving 10 bases between. The length of the CDR3 is 14 residues. CDR3 nucleotide sequence: TGTGCCAGCAGCGTAGAGCCCCCAGCCAATGAGCAGTTCTTC. It encodes CASSVEPPANEQFF.

The chain recombines TRBV7-9 with TRBJ2-1; D call uncertain. CDR1 and CDR2 (germline): SEHNR, FQNEAQ (reference sequence). CDR3 length: 15 residues. The V end was cut by 0 bases, the J end by 6 bases, with 12 bases between. The CDR3 nucleotides read TGTGCCAGCAGCTTAGCGGGTCGAGCGAGCAATGAGCAGTTCTTC. This codes for CASSLAGRASNEQFF.

The J gene is TRBJ2-1, the V gene TRBV29-1; 12 nucleotides align to TRBD1. Trimming cost V 7 bases and J 4 bases; bases outside gene matches: 5. Germline CDR1 is SQVTM and CDR2 is ANQGSEA. CDR3 length: 14 residues. This CDR3 reads CSGRDRGQYNEQFF. In DNA, the CDR3 is TGCAGCGGGAGGGACAGGGGGCAATACAATGAGCAGTTCTTC.